This paragraph covers one T cell receptor (beta chain) sequence. Authors' data handling: Nucleated cell number was recorded as an estimate derived from reference gene primer amplification. Clones were read by immunoSEQ multiplex PCR, and TCRdb kept only the in-frame ones, dropping some. V, J and clone size reflect that table, while D and trimming were determined from the DNA. Of about 58,000 clones in the sample, 78% were seen once. Germline lookup yields CDR1 SGHAT and CDR2 FQNNGV. Trimming shortened V by 5 bases and J by 0 bases, and 11 bases separated the two germline ends. This CDR3 is 14 amino acids long. This sample is drawn from a study of blood T cell repertoires in COVID-19. The wider study: The study drew acute and convalescent COVID-19 samples from the United States, Italy and Spain.

What was sequenced was peripheral blood. This chain connects TRBV11-2 to TRBJ2-7, with D perhaps TRBD1 (6 bases). This sequence originates from a human donor in a cohort sampled during active COVID-19. The CDR3 sequence: CASSVRDTSYEQYF. In nucleotides, the CDR3 is TGTGCCAGCAGCGTCCGGGACACCTCCTACGAGCAGTACTTC.